The 19 T cell receptor beta chains reported below all come from one sample, sequenced in a study of blood T cell repertoires in COVID-19. TCRdb's copy holds only in-frame clones and misses some; the assay was immunoSEQ multiplex PCR. In the table there are 150,000 to 200,000 clones, under 85% of which are singletons. Sequencing was done on a sample of PBMCs or T cells enriched from blood (not recorded which). The receptors derive from a middle-aged man who had recovered from COVID-19.

This chain connects TRBV6-6 to TRBJ2-3; TRBD2 matches 8 bases. The CDR3 runs 14 residues. The germline V gene encodes CDR1 MNHNY and CDR2 SVGAGI (reference sequence). Germline trimming cut 7 bases from V and 5 bases from J; bases unmatched to any gene: 8. CDR3 coding DNA: TGTGCCAGCACCTCGGGGGGGCATGGAGATACGCAGTATTTT. Residues: CASTSGGHGDTQYF.

CDR3 amino acids: CASSPRTDGNTIYF. Written as DNA, the CDR3 is TGTGCCAGCAGCCCAAGGACAGATGGAAACACCATATATTTT. This chain joins TRBV3-1 (or the pseudogene TRBV3-2) and TRBJ1-3, with D tentatively TRBD1 (6 bases). Germline V gives CDR1 LGHDT, CDR2 YNNKEL (reference sequence). Deletions cut 4 bases from V and 3 bases from J, with 10 bases between. CDR3 length: 14 residues.

The chain couples TRBV6-5 to TRBJ1-4; 10 bases align to TRBD1. The J segment lost 4 bases and the V segment lost 7 bases, leaving 6 bases of the junction unmatched. Germline assignment: CDR1 MNHEY and CDR2 SVGAGI. This CDR3 contains 15 residues. Here the CDR3 DNA reads TGTGCCAGCACCGCGACAGGGGGCAATAATGAAAAACTGTTTTTT. This encodes CASTATGGNNEKLFF.

The chain links TRBV3-1 (or the pseudogene TRBV3-2) to TRBJ2-3; D might be TRBD2 (5 bases). From germline, CDR1 is LGHDT and CDR2 YNNKEL (reference sequence). This CDR3 spans 15 amino acids. With 4 bases removed from V and 0 bases from J, the gap between germline ends came to 11 bases. CDR3 coding DNA: TGTGCCAGCAGCCCCCGACGGGGTAGCACAGATACGCAGTATTTT. Amino acid sequence: CASSPRRGSTDTQYF.

In this sample, this clone turned up once. The chain employs TRBV2 and TRBJ2-7, with TRBD2 matching 9 bases. The CDR3 is 15 amino acids. J was trimmed by 4 bases and V by 7 bases; bases with no gene match: 11. Germline V gene lookup returns CDR1 SNHLY and CDR2 FYNNEI. The CDR3 region is CASTPRRGGRYEQYF. In nucleotides, the CDR3 is TGTGCCAGCACCCCTAGGCGGGGGGGCCGGTACGAGCAGTACTTC. The variable domain in full, completed from reference TRBV2 and TRBJ2-7, reads EPEVTQTPSHQVTQMGQEVILRCVPISNHLYFYWYRQILGQKVEFLVSFYNNEISEKSEIFDDQFSVERPDGSNFTLKIRSTKLEDSAMYFCASTPRRGGRYEQYFGPGTRLTVT.

The chain joins TRBV12-5 to TRBJ2-3; D is perhaps TRBD1 (6 bases). The V end was cut by 0 bases, the J end by 7 bases, with 14 bases between. Germline lookup yields CDR1 LGHNT and CDR2 FRNRAP. This CDR3 has 15 residues. CDR3 nucleotide sequence: TGTGCTAGTGGTTTGGTACGTCTGGGGGCATATACGCAGTATTTT. This codes for CASGLVRLGAYTQYF.

This clone appeared once. The chain uses TRBV2 and TRBJ1-4, with a tentative D call TRBD1 (6 bases). The CDR3 has 16 amino acids. V was clipped by 0 bases and J by 4 bases, with 12 bases between them. The germline gives CDR1 SNHLY, CDR2 FYNNEI. CDR3 nucleotides: TGTGCCAGCAGTGAAGCGCAGGGGTGGTATAATGAAAAACTGTTTTTT. Encoded protein: CASSEAQGWYNEKLFF.

V usage is TRBV11-2 and J usage is TRBJ2-7, with D perhaps matching TRBD2 (5 bases). Germline V gives CDR1 SGHAT, CDR2 FQNNGV. CDR3 size: 15 residues. Trimming removed 1 base at V and 3 bases at J, with 13 bases between. CDR3 region: CASSLVGVLGYEQYF. CDR3 DNA sequence: TGTGCCAGCAGCTTAGTCGGGGTATTAGGCTACGAGCAGTACTTC.

This clone has just one count. This chain uses TRBV27 with TRBJ2-7; 9 nucleotides agree with TRBD1. Germline CDR1 is MNHEY and CDR2 is SMNVEV (reference sequence). Unmatched junction bases numbered 11, after V lost 5 bases and J lost 6 bases. The CDR3 length is 15 residues. CDR3 nucleotides: TGTGCCAGCAGTCCGGGACCGGGACAGGGAAGCGAGCAGTACTTC. As protein: CASSPGPGQGSEQYF.

The chain carries TRBV11-2 and TRBJ2-2; 9 bases align to TRBD1. This CDR3 region has 16 residues. Trimming at V came to 8 bases and at J to 4 bases, leaving 11 bases not matched to a gene. Per germline, CDR1 SGHAT and CDR2 FQNNGV. The CDR3 protein is CASRTAGTGSTGELFF. CDR3 bases: TGTGCCAGCCGCACGGCCGGGACAGGGAGCACCGGGGAGCTGTTTTTT. The full variable domain, its missing parts supplied by reference TRBV11-2 and TRBJ2-2, is EAGVAQSPRYKIIEKRQSVAFWCNPISGHATLYWYQQILGQGPKLLIQFQNNGVVDDSQLPKDRFSAERLKGVDSTLKIQPAKLEDSAVYLCASRTAGTGSTGELFFGEGSRLTVL.

The chain joins TRBV7-3 to TRBJ2-6, with D hard to call. The CDR3 has 15 amino acids. Germline lookup yields CDR1 SGHTA and CDR2 FQGTGA. Deletions cut 5 bases from V and 0 bases from J, with 8 bases between. As DNA, the CDR3 is TGTGCCAGCAGCCCCCCGGGCTCTGGGGCCAACGTCCTGACTTTC. It translates to CASSPPGSGANVLTF.

This clone was seen only once. The J gene is TRBJ1-2, the V gene TRBV20-1; 10 bases agree with TRBD1. CDR1 is DFQATT, CDR2 SNEGSKA, per germline (reference sequence). This CDR3 has 13 amino acids. Trimming removed 3 bases from V and 5 bases from J; junction bases left unmatched: 3. The CDR3 loop reads CSASWDRGYGYTF. The CDR3 DNA follows: TGCAGTGCTAGTTGGGACAGGGGATATGGCTACACCTTC.

The J gene is TRBJ1-2, the V gene TRBV14; weak D call: TRBD1 (5 bases). CDR3 length equals 13 residues. The V gene lost 10 bases and the J gene lost 3 bases, with 15 bases spanning the gap. The germline CDR1 and CDR2 sequences are SGHDN and FVKESK. CDR3: CATSKGPYYGYTF. As DNA, the CDR3 is TGTGCCACCTCAAAGGGGCCTTACTATGGCTACACCTTC.

The rearrangement joins TRBV27 to TRBJ1-2; TRBD1 matches 8 bases. Germline lookup yields CDR1 MNHEY and CDR2 SMNVEV (reference sequence). This CDR3 has 15 residues. Losses at the gene ends were 6 bases for V and 4 bases for J; bases not matched to a gene: 10. DNA of the CDR3: TGTGCCAGCAGGGAAGGACAGGGCGGGGGCTATGGCTACACCTTC. Translated, it gives CASREGQGGGYGYTF.

The chain joins TRBV15 to TRBJ1-5, with a weak D call TRBD1 (6 bases). This CDR3 has 15 amino acids. V lost 6 bases and J 7 bases, leaving 19 bases between the germline ends. The germline CDR1 and CDR2 sequences are LNHNV and YYDKDF (reference sequence). In DNA form, the CDR3 reads TGTGCCACCAGTATTGGGACATTGGCCCGGCAGCCCCAGCATTTT. It encodes CATSIGTLARQPQHF. Full variable domain (rest looked up from reference TRBV15 and TRBJ1-5): DAMVIQNPRYQVTQFGKPVTLSCSQTLNHNVMYWYQQKSSQAPKLLFHYYDKDFNNEADTPDNFQSRRPNTSFCFLDIRSPGLGDTAMYLCATSIGTLARQPQHFGDGTRLSIL.

This chain links TRBV7-3 with TRBJ1-1, with D unresolved. Germline V gene sequence: CDR1 SGHTA, CDR2 FQGTGA. Trimming took 2 bases from V and 1 from J, leaving 8 bases between them. CDR3 size: 14 residues. The CDR3 nucleotides read TGTGCCAGCAGCTTATCTGGCCGGAACACTGAAGCTTTCTTT. Amino acids: CASSLSGRNTEAFF.

The rearrangement joins TRBV2 to TRBJ1-1; no reliable D call. The CDR3 extends over 13 amino acids. In germline, CDR1 is SNHLY, CDR2 FYNNEI. The V and J ends lost 7 bases and 1 base respectively, with 10 bases between them. The CDR3 protein is CASTLQTNTEAFF. Written as DNA, the CDR3 is TGTGCCAGCACCCTACAGACGAACACTGAAGCTTTCTTT.

This chain connects TRBV7-9 to TRBJ2-2; D not certain. The CDR3 runs 14 residues. V lost 4 bases, J lost 2 bases, and 8 bases lay in between. Germline assignment: CDR1 SEHNR and CDR2 FQNEAQ (reference sequence). The CDR3 region is CASSSPKNTGELFF. In DNA form, the CDR3 reads TGTGCCAGCAGCTCACCTAAAAACACCGGGGAGCTGTTTTTT. The whole variable domain, remainder taken from reference TRBV7-9 and TRBJ2-2, is DTGVSQNPRHKITKRGQNVTFRCDPISEHNRLYWYRQTLGQGPEFLTYFQNEAQLEKSRLLSDRFSAERPKGSFSTLEIQRTEQGDSAMYLCASSSPKNTGELFFGEGSRLTVL.

The chain combines TRBV3-1 (or the pseudogene TRBV3-2) with TRBJ1-1; TRBD1 agrees at 11 bases. The trim removed 8 bases at V and 4 bases at J, leaving 6 bases unmatched. Germline CDR1 LGHDT, CDR2 YNNKEL (reference sequence). CDR3 length: 14 amino acids. The CDR3 reads CASGQGAGGTEAFF. Here the CDR3 DNA reads TGTGCCAGCGGACAGGGGGCAGGAGGCACTGAAGCTTTCTTT.